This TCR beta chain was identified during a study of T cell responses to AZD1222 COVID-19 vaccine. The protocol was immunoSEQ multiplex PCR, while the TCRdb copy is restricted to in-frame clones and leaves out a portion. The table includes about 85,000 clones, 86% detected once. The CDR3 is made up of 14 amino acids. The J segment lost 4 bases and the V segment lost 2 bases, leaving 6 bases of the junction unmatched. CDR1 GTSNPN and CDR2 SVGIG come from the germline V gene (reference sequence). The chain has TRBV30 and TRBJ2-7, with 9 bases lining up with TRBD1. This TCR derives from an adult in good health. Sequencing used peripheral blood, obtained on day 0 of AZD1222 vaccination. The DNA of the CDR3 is TGTGCCTGGAGTCCGGGACAGGGTTTTTACGAGCAGTACTTC. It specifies CAWSPGQGFYEQYF.